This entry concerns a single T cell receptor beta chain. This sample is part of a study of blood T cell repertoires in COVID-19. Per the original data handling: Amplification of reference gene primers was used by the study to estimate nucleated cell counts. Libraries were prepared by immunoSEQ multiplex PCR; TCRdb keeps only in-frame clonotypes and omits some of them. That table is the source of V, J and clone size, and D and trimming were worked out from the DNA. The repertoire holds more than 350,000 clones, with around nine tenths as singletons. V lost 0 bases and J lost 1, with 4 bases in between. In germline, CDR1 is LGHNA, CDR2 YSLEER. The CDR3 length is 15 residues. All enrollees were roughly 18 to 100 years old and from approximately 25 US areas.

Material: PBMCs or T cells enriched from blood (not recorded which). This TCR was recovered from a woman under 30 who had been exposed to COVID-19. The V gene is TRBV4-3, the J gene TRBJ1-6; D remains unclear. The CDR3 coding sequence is TGCGCCAGCAGCCAAGACAGATCCTATAATTCACCCCTCCACTTT. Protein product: CASSQDRSYNSPLHF.